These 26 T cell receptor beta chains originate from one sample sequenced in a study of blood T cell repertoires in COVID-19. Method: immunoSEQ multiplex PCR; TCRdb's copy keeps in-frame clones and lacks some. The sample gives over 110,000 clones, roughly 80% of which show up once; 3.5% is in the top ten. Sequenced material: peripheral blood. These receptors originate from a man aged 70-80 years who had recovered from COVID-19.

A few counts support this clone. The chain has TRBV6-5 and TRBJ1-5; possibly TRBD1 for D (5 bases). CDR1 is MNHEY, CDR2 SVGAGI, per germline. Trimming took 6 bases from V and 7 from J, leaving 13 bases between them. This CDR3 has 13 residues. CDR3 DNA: TGTGCCAGCAGACCCCCGGGGGACCAGCCCCAGCATTTT. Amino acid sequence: CASRPPGDQPQHF.

The CDR3 loop reads CASSQPGIPFF. CDR3 DNA sequence: TGTGCCAGCAGCCAACCCGGGATTCCTTTCTTT. The chain couples TRBV11-2 to TRBJ1-1; D unclear. This CDR3 is 11 amino acids long. Germline V CDR1 and CDR2: SGHAT, FQNNGV. Trimming stripped 5 bases from V and 12 bases from J, with 13 bases between.

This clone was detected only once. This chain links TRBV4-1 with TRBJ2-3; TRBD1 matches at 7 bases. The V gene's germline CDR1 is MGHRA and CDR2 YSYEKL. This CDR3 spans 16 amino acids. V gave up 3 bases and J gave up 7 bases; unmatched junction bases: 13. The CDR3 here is CASSHRDSRDRNTQYF. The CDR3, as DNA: TGCGCCAGCAGCCACAGGGACAGCCGAGATAGAAATACGCAGTATTTT.

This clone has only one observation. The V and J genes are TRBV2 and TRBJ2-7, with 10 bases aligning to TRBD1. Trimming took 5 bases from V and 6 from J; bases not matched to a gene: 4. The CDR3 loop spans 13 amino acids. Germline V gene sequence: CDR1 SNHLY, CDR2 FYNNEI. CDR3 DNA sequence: TGTGCCAGCAGTTGGGACAGGGGCGGCGAGCAGTACTTC. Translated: CASSWDRGGEQYF.

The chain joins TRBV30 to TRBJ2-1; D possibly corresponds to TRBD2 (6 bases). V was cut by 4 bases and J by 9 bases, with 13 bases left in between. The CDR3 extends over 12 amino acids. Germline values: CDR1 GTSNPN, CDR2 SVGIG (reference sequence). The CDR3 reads CAWTPAGSEQFF. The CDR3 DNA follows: TGTGCCTGGACCCCCGCGGGGAGTGAGCAGTTCTTC. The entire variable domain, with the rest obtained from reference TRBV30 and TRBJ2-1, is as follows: SQTIHQWPATLVQPVGSPLSLECTVEGTSNPNLYWYRQAAGRGLQLLFYSVGIGQISSEVPQNLSASRPQDRQFILSSKKLLLSDSGFYLCAWTPAGSEQFFGPGTRLTVL.

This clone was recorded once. The CDR3 region is CASSPTDGAYEQYF. The CDR3 DNA is TGTGCCAGCAGTCCTACGGATGGAGCCTACGAGCAGTACTTC. This sequence joins TRBV7-9 and TRBJ2-7; D is unresolved. The CDR3 is 14 residues long. Germline CDR1 SEHNR, CDR2 FQNEAQ (reference sequence). Trimming pared 6 bases from V and 2 bases from J, leaving 14 bases between.

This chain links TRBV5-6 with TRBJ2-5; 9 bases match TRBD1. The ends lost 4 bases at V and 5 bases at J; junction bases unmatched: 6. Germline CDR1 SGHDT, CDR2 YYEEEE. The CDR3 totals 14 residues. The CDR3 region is CASSPGQGWETQYF. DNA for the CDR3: TGTGCCAGCAGCCCGGGACAGGGATGGGAGACCCAGTACTTC. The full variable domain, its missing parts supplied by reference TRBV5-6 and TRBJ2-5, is DAGVTQSPTHLIKTRGQQVTLRCSPKSGHDTVSWYQQALGQGPQFIFQYYEEEERQRGNFPDRFSGHQFPNYSSELNVNALLLGDSALYLCASSPGQGWETQYFGPGTRLLVL.

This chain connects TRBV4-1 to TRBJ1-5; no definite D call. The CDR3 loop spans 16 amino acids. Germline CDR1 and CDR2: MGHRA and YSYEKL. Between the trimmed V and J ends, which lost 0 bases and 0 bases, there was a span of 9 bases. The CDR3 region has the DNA TGCGCCAGCAGCCAAGAAGAGGCCATTAGCAATCAGCCCCAGCATTTT. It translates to CASSQEEAISNQPQHF.

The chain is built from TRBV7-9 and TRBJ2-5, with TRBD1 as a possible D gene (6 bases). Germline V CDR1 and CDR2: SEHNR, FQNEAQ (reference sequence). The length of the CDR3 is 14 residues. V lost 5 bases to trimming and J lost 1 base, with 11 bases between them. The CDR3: CASSPEQGQETQYF. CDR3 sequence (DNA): TGTGCCAGCAGCCCGGAACAGGGCCAAGAGACCCAGTACTTC.

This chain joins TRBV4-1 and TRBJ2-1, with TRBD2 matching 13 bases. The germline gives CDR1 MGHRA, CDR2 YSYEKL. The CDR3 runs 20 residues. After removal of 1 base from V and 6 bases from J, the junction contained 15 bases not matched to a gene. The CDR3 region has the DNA TGCGCCAGCAGCCAAGTCTCACGGACTAGCGGGAGTCCCCACTTCAATGAGCAGTTCTTC. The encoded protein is CASSQVSRTSGSPHFNEQFF.

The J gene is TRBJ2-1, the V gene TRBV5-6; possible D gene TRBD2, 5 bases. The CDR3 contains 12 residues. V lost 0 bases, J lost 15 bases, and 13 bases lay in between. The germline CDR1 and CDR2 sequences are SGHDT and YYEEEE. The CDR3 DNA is TGTGCCAGCAGCTTGGCCGGTGAGGGCCGGTTCTTC. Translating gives CASSLAGEGRFF.

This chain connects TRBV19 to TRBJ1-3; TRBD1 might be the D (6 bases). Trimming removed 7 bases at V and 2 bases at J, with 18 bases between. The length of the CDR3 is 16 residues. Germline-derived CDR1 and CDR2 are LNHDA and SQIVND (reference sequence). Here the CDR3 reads CASNEQGGTAGNTIYF. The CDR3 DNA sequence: TGTGCCAGTAATGAACAGGGTGGCACTGCTGGAAACACCATATATTTT.

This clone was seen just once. Here the CDR3 reads CAWDLSSYNEQFF. CDR3 nucleotides: TGTGCCTGGGACCTCAGCTCCTACAATGAGCAGTTCTTC. The rearrangement joins TRBV30 to TRBJ2-1; D remains unclear. There are 13 residues in the CDR3. Germline CDR1 GTSNPN, CDR2 SVGIG (reference sequence). The V end lost 5 bases, the J end lost 0 bases, and 8 bases lay between the germline ends.

CDR3 amino acids: CASSGRWTATSGDSPLHF. DNA for the CDR3: TGTGCCAGCAGTGGCCGATGGACAGCCACTTCCGGGGATTCACCCCTCCACTTT. The gene calls are TRBV6-1 and TRBJ1-6, with D perhaps TRBD1 (6 bases). The CDR3 runs 18 residues. CDR1 MNHNS and CDR2 SASEGT come from the germline V gene. Trimming stripped 4 bases from V and 8 bases from J, with 24 bases between.

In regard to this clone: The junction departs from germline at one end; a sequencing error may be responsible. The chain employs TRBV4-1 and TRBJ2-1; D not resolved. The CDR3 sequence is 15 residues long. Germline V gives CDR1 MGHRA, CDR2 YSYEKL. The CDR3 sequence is CASSQDGENYHEQFF. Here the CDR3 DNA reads TGCGCCAGCAGCCAAGATGGAGAGAACTACCATGAGCAGTTCTTC.

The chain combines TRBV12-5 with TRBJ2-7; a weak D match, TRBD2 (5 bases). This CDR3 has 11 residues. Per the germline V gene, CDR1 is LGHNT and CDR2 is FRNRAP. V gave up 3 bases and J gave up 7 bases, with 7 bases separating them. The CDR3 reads CASGFSVEQYF. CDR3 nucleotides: TGTGCTAGTGGTTTTAGCGTTGAGCAGTACTTC. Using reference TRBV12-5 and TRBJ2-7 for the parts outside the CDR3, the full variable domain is DARVTQTPRHKVTEMGQEVTMRCQPILGHNTVFWYRQTMMQGLELLAYFRNRAPLDDSGMPKDRFSAEMPDATLATLKIQPSEPRDSAVYFCASGFSVEQYFGPGTRLTVT.

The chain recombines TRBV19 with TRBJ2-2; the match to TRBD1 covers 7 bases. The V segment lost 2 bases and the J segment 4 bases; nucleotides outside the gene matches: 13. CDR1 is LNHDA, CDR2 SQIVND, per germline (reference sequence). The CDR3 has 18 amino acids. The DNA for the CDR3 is TGTGCCAGTAGTATAAAGCTGACAGGGATAACGCGCACCGGGGAGCTGTTTTTT. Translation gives CASSIKLTGITRTGELFF.

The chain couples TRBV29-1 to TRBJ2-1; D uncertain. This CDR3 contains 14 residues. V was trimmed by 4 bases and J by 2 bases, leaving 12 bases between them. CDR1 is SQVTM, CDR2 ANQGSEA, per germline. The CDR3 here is CSVVRENTYNEQFF. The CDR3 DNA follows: TGCAGCGTTGTACGTGAGAATACCTACAATGAGCAGTTCTTC.

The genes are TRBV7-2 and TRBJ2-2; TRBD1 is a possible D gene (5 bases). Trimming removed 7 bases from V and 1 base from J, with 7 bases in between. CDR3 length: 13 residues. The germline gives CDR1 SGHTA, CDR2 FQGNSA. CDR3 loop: CASTDRNTGELFF. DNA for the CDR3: TGTGCCAGCACCGACAGGAACACCGGGGAGCTGTTTTTT.

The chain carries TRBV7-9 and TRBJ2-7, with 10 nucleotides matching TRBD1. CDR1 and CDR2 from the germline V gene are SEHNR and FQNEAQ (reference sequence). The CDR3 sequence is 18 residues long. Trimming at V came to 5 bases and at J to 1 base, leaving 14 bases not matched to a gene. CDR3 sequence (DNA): TGTGCCAGCAGCGCCCCAGGGGCGGGACAGGGGAGGTCCTACGAGCAGTACTTC. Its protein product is CASSAPGAGQGRSYEQYF.

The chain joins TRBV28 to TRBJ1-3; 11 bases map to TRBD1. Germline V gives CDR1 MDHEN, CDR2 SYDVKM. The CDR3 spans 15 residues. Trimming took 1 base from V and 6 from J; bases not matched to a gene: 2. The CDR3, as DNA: TGTGCCAGCAGTTTATACGGACAGGGGGCAAACACCATATATTTT. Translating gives CASSLYGQGANTIYF.

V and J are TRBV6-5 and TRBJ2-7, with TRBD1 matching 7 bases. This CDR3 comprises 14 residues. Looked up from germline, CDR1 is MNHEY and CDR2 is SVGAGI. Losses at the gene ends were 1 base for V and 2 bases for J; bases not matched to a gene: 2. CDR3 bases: TGTGCCAGCAGTTACTACCAGGGGGCCTACGAGCAGTACTTC. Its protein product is CASSYYQGAYEQYF.

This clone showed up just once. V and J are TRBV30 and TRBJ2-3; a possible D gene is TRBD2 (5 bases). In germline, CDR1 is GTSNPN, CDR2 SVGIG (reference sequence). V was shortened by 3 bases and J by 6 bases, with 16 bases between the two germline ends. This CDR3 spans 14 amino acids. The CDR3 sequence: CAWSPTRSIDTQYF. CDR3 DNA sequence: TGTGCCTGGAGCCCCACTAGAAGCATTGATACGCAGTATTTT.

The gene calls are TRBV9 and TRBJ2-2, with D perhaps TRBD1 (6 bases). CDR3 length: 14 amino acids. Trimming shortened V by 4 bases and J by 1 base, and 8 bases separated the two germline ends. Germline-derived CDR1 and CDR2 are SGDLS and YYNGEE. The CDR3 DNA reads TGTGCCAGCAGCTTGGGACAGAACACCGGGGAGCTGTTTTTT. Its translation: CASSLGQNTGELFF.

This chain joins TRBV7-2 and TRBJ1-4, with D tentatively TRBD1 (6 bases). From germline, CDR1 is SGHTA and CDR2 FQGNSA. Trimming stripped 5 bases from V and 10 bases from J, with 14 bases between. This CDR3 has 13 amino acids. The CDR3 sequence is CASSNPGQGKLFF. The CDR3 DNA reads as TGTGCCAGCAGCAATCCGGGACAAGGAAAACTGTTTTTT.

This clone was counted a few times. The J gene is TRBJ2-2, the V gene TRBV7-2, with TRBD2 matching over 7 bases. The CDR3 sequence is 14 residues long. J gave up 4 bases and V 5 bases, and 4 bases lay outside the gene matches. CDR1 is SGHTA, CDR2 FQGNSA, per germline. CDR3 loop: CASSQAGITGELFF. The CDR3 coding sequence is TGTGCCAGCAGCCAAGCGGGAATCACCGGGGAGCTGTTTTTT.